This T cell receptor beta chain comes out of a study of blood T cells in healthy people across ages. Study observations and caveats: Older age coincided with a roughly linear decline in TCR beta diversity per million T cells.

It was with a sample-barcoded 5' primer and a J-beta primer mix that a second PCR of roughly 7 to 12 cycles was run. Unique molecular identifiers of 12 random nucleotides labeled each cDNA. TCRdb redid the calling of the 5' RACE reads with MiXCR, one entry per CDR3 protein. The sample consists of roughly 800,000 distinct CDR3 sequences, roughly 60% of them appearing once. This clonotype occurred a few times. Its antigen is not known. The TCR sequence derives from a man aged 25 to 45 in good health. Sequenced material: blood.

CDR3 amino acids: CASSMSGQRFYGYTF. The CDR3 nucleotides are TGTGCCAGCAGTATGTCGGGACAGCGATTCTATGGCTACACCTTC. The rearrangement joins TRBV6-5 to TRBJ1-2; TRBD1 matches at 7 bases. Per germline, CDR1 MNHEY and CDR2 SVGAGI. Trimming at V came to 5 bases and at J to 4 bases, leaving 10 bases not matched to a gene. The CDR3 totals 15 residues.